A selection of T cell receptor beta chains follows, all from one sample in a study of blood T cell repertoires in COVID-19. Profiled with immunoSEQ multiplex PCR; TCRdb holds only in-frame clones, not every one. The table lists about 370,000 clones, roughly nine tenths of them singletons. Input material: PBMCs or T cells enriched from blood (not recorded which). The origin of the receptors is a woman between 40 and 50 years old who had been exposed to COVID-19. Both conserved end residues are part of each CDR3. The order of the fields is clone size, D gene, J gene, V gene, CDR3 DNA, CDR3 protein. A D gene is named only where the DNA matches it firmly. Clone size is stated in some rows and not others, as once, few, many or a class when expanded.

NA,NA,TRBJ2-3,TRBV5-6,TGTGCCAGCAGCAAAAGACGGACTGCTAGAGATACGCAGTATTTT,CASSKRRTARDTQYF
NA,TRBD2,TRBJ2-5,TRBV5-6,TGTGCCAGCAGGATTAGCGGGGGCCAAGAGACCCAGTACTTC,CASRISGGQETQYF
NA,NA,TRBJ1-1,TRBV2,TGTGCCAGCATACGAGACAGGAACACTGAAGCTTTCTTT,CASIRDRNTEAFF
NA,TRBD1,TRBJ1-1,TRBV14,TGTGCCAGCAGCCTGCGGACAGGGCTGAACACTGAAGCTTTCTTT,CASSLRTGLNTEAFF
NA,NA,TRBJ2-5,TRBV3-1/TRBV3-2,TGTGCCAGCAGCCAAGCCGGACTACCGGAGACCCAGTACTTC,CASSQAGLPETQYF
NA,TRBD2,TRBJ2-3,TRBV30,TGTGCCTGGAGGAGCGGGGGCACAGATACGCAGTATTTT,CAWRSGGTDTQYF
once,NA,TRBJ1-4,TRBV5-1,TGCGCCAGCAGGCGTTCATCAAGTGGCGGGGGCGAAAAACTGTTTTTT,CASRRSSSGGGEKLFF
NA,NA,TRBJ1-1,TRBV6-2/TRBV6-3,TGTGCCAGCAGTTTTCACACCAACACTGAAGCTTTCTTT,CASSFHTNTEAFF
once,NA,TRBJ2-5,TRBV5-1,TGCGCCAGCAGCACGACTACAGTACAAGAGACCCAGTACTTC,CASSTTTVQETQYF
NA,TRBD2,TRBJ2-7,TRBV6-2/TRBV6-3,TGTGCCAGCAGCAACGCGCATACTAGCGGGAGGGCCCTCTACGAGCAGTACTTC,CASSNAHTSGRALYEQYF
once,NA,TRBJ1-2,TRBV4-2,TGTGCCAGCAGCCAAGCTTCGGGTGGCTACACCTTC,CASSQASGGYTF
NA,TRBD1,TRBJ2-2,TRBV5-4,TGTGCCAGCAGCTTATTAACAGGGGACGGGGAGCTGTTTTTT,CASSLLTGDGELFF
NA,TRBD1,TRBJ1-2,TRBV7-2,TGTGCCGCCCGGCAGGGGGGTTTCTATGGCTACACCTTC,CAARQGGFYGYTF
NA,NA,TRBJ2-3,TRBV6-6,TGTGCCAGCAGTTCCCTAGCAGATACGCAGTATTTT,CASSSLADTQYF
few,NA,TRBJ2-2,TRBV4-1,TGCGCCAGCAGCCAAGGGCCGGGCACCGGGGAGCTGTTTTTT,CASSQGPGTGELFF
NA,NA,TRBJ1-5,TRBV21-1,TGTGCCAGCAACCTTCCGACAGGGGCGCCCAATCAGCCCCAGCATTTT,CASNLPTGAPNQPQHF
NA,NA,TRBJ1-6,TRBV19,TGTGCCAGTACCTTTCAGGCCCTTAATTCACCCCTCCACTTT,CASTFQALNSPLHF
NA,NA,TRBJ1-2,TRBV25-1,TGTGCCAGCAGTTACGGGGAGTCCTATGGCTACACCTTC,CASSYGESYGYTF
NA,NA,TRBJ2-7,TRBV20-1,TGCAGTGCTAGTCCCGGGACCTACGAGCAGTACTTC,CSASPGTYEQYF
NA,TRBD1,TRBJ2-1,TRBV24-1,TGTGCCACCAGTAAAACCGGGACAGGGGGCAATGAGCAGTTCTTC,CATSKTGTGGNEQFF
NA,NA,TRBJ2-1,TRBV7-8,TGTGCCAGCAGCTACCGGGACTCCGCATACAATGAGCAGTTCTTC,CASSYRDSAYNEQFF
NA,NA,TRBJ1-5,TRBV13,TGTGCCAGCAGCTTAGACAAGGGGCAGCCCCAGCATTTT,CASSLDKGQPQHF
NA,TRBD1,TRBJ1-1,TRBV18,TGTGCCAACCACCGGGACAGAAAGAACACTGAAGCTTTCTTT,CANHRDRKNTEAFF
once,TRBD1,TRBJ2-3,TRBV28,TGTGCCAGCAGTTTTAATCACCCCAGGACAGGGCGAGCTAGCACAGATACGCAGTATTTT,CASSFNHPRTGRASTDTQYF
NA,TRBD1,TRBJ2-2,TRBV5-1,TGCGCCAGCAGCCAAGGGACAGGGCAATTCGCCGGGGAGCTGTTTTTT,CASSQGTGQFAGELFF
NA,NA,TRBJ2-7,TRBV2,TGTGCCAGCCAGGGGCGGGACGAGCAGTACTTC,CASQGRDEQYF
NA,TRBD1,TRBJ2-1,TRBV5-1,TGCGCCAGCAGCTTGGGGACAGGTAGCTCCTACAATGAGCAGTTCTTC,CASSLGTGSSYNEQFF
NA,NA,TRBJ1-1,TRBV29-1,TGCAGCGTGGGGGGGGACCCCCGAGGAACCACTGAAGCTTTCTTT,CSVGGDPRGTTEAFF
NA,NA,TRBJ1-5,TRBV2,TGTGCCAGCAGGCCCGGACAGTCAAATCAGCCCCAGCATTTT,CASRPGQSNQPQHF
once,NA,TRBJ2-1,TRBV18,TGTGCCAGCTCACCACCTCTGGGGGCGAATGAGCAGTTCTTC,CASSPPLGANEQFF
once,NA,TRBJ1-2,TRBV19,TGTGCCAGTAGTCGATCGCCTGGAGGGGTGAGCTATGGCTACACCTTC,CASSRSPGGVSYGYTF
once,TRBD1,TRBJ1-1,TRBV5-4,TGTGCCAGCAGCCGGGACAGGGTGGGGACTGAAGCTTTCTTT,CASSRDRVGTEAFF
NA,TRBD2,TRBJ2-3,TRBV19,TGTGCCAGTAGATCTAGCGGGAGGATTCATATGAGCACAGATACGCAGTATTTT,CASRSSGRIHMSTDTQYF
once,NA,TRBJ1-6,TRBV2,TGTGCCAGAGAGGAGGACGGCGAGGAACCCCTCCACTTT,CAREEDGEEPLHF
NA,TRBD1,TRBJ1-1,TRBV6-5,TGTGCCAGCAGTTCCGGGACAGGTTACACTGAAGCTTTCTTT,CASSSGTGYTEAFF
once,TRBD1,TRBJ2-3,TRBV11-3,TGTGCCAGCAGCAGGGGACAGGGGAACACAGATACGCAGTATTTT,CASSRGQGNTDTQYF
NA,NA,TRBJ1-3,TRBV30,TGTGCCTGGAGTATCCTATCTGGAAACACCATATATTTT,CAWSILSGNTIYF
NA,TRBD2,TRBJ2-5,TRBV19,TGTGCCAGTAAGGGGACTACCGTCCAAGAGACCCAGTACTTC,CASKGTTVQETQYF
once,NA,TRBJ1-2,TRBV7-2,TGTGCCAGCAGCAGATCTCTGGGGGGCTATGGCTACACCTTC,CASSRSLGGYGYTF
NA,NA,TRBJ2-3,TRBV6-4,TGTGCCAGCAGCGCACGGCCAACGGGGGATACGCAGTATTTT,CASSARPTGDTQYF
NA,NA,TRBJ2-1,TRBV5-5,TGTGCCAGCAGCTCCTCAGGGGTTATAAATGAGCAGTTCTTC,CASSSSGVINEQFF
NA,TRBD2,TRBJ2-1,TRBV10-3,TGTGCCATCAGTGTTCTTGGGCGGGGGGAGAATGAGCAGTTCTTC,CAISVLGRGENEQFF
NA,TRBD1,TRBJ1-2,TRBV18,TGTGCCAGCTCATCTTTAGAGGGGGCCGATGGCTACACCTTC,CASSSLEGADGYTF
NA,NA,TRBJ1-2,TRBV18,TGTGCCAGCTCACCATCCGGTTTCGGCGGCTTTGACTATGGCTACACCTTC,CASSPSGFGGFDYGYTF
NA,TRBD2,TRBJ2-3,TRBV7-3,TGTGCCAGCAGCTCGCCCGGACTAGCGGGACCCCCTAGCACAGATACGCAGTATTTT,CASSSPGLAGPPSTDTQYF
once,NA,TRBJ2-1,TRBV11-3,TGTGCCAGCAAATGGCGCGAGACTTACTACAATGAGCAGTTCTTC,CASKWRETYYNEQFF
once,NA,TRBJ1-1,TRBV18,TGTGCCAGCTCACCCGACGCGGTAAACACTGAAGCTTTCTTT,CASSPDAVNTEAFF
NA,TRBD1,TRBJ1-2,TRBV15,TGTGCCACGCAGGGGGTTGGCTATGGCTACACCTTC,CATQGVGYGYTF
NA,NA,TRBJ1-1,TRBV29-1,TGCAGCGGCACGGTGATTACTGAAGCTTTCTTT,CSGTVITEAFF
NA,TRBD2,TRBJ2-7,TRBV24-1,TGTGCCACCAGTGATTCCGGACTAGTAAACAAAAAGTACTTC,CATSDSGLVNKKYF
NA,NA,TRBJ2-3,TRBV5-4,TGTGCCAGCAGCTTCCCGGGACAAATAACAGATACGCAGTATTTT,CASSFPGQITDTQYF
NA,NA,TRBJ1-1,TRBV30,TGTGCCTGGAGTACGGGCGGGGGGGACACTGAAGCTTTCTTT,CAWSTGGGDTEAFF
NA,NA,TRBJ2-5,TRBV18,TGTGCCAGCTCACCCTCTACAGGGACCCAAGAGACCCAGTACTTC,CASSPSTGTQETQYF
NA,TRBD2,TRBJ2-4,TRBV5-1,TGCGCCAGCAGCCCCGGGACTATACTAGCCAAAAACATTCAGTACTTC,CASSPGTILAKNIQYF
NA,NA,TRBJ2-3,TRBV19,TGTGCCAGTAGCTCCAGCGGGTGGGCAGATACGCAGTATTTT,CASSSSGWADTQYF
NA,NA,TRBJ1-1,TRBV30,TGTGCCTGGAGTCGACCAACAGGGAACACTGAAGCTTTCTTT,CAWSRPTGNTEAFF
NA,NA,TRBJ1-2,TRBV4-3,TGCGCCAGCAGCCAGGTCCGAGGATATGGCTACACCTTC,CASSQVRGYGYTF
NA,TRBD1,TRBJ1-1,TRBV5-1,TGCGCCAGCAGCTCGACAGGGGCTCCCACTGAAGCTTTCTTT,CASSSTGAPTEAFF
NA,TRBD1,TRBJ1-4,TRBV5-1,TGCGCCAGCAGCGCCGGGACAGGGTATGAAAAACTGTTTTTT,CASSAGTGYEKLFF
NA,TRBD2,TRBJ2-5,TRBV5-4,TGTGCCAGCAGCGCGGGGGGGCTTCAAGAGACCCAGTACTTC,CASSAGGLQETQYF